The present TCR beta chain was sequenced within a study of molecular identifiers for immune sequencing clone quantification. In the case of this clonotype: No antigen is known for it. A much larger clone is a single base away; this may be a read error.

Study-level results: Spiked Jurkat TCR RNA originating from one cell could reportedly be identified amid one million naive cells.

A single record per CDR3 protein comes from TCRdb applying MiXCR to the PCR reads. The sample includes approximately 550,000 distinct CDR3 sequences, about 21% of them seen just once. CDR1 MNHEY and CDR2 SVGAGI come from the germline V gene. This CDR3 has 16 amino acids. The sequencing input was naive CD8+ T cells from blood, with Jurkat cell RNA spiked in. Subset noted: FACS-sorted CD8+CD4-CCR7+CD45RA+ naive T cells. This TCR was recovered from a human donor in good health. Some libraries in this study had Jurkat cell RNA spiked in. The rearrangement joins TRBV6-5 to TRBJ2-7; 10 positions match TRBD2. The CDR3 nucleotides read TGTGCCAGCAGTTACTCGATGGCTAGCGGGAGTGGCGAGCAGCACTTC. Its translation: CASSYSMASGSGEQHF.